This entry describes one T cell receptor (beta chain). This record belongs to a study of blood T cell repertoires in COVID-19. Study-level information: Specimens from acute and convalescent COVID-19 originated in the United States, Italy and Spain. Sources were T cells, B-cell-depleted T cells, or PBMCs; the material itself was cDNA or gDNA.

The CDR3 is 16 amino acids. J was trimmed by 9 bases and V by 0 bases; bases with no gene match: 11. CDR1 is SGHDT and CDR2 is YYEEEE in the germline V gene. Per the authors' pipeline: Reference gene primer amplification yielded estimated nucleated cell counts. The protocol was immunoSEQ multiplex PCR, while the TCRdb copy is restricted to in-frame clones and leaves out a portion. V and J calls and clone size are as listed in that table; D and trimming were resolved from the DNA. The sample includes 200,000 to 250,000 clones, almost 85% of them seen just once. The V call is TRBV5-6, the J call TRBJ1-4; 7 nucleotides match TRBD1. The TCR was taken from a woman aged 50 to 65 with active or convalescent COVID-19. Sequenced: peripheral blood. The CDR3 reads CASSLAGAGGMKKLFF. The CDR3 DNA follows: TGTGCCAGCAGCTTGGCCGGGGCAGGGGGTATGAAAAAACTGTTTTTT.